This T cell receptor beta chain was observed in a study of identical twins. This clonotype was found once. Trimming pared 3 bases from V and 2 bases from J, leaving 11 bases between. The CDR3 length is 15 residues. MiXCR was run by TCRdb on the 5' RACE reads, yielding one entry per CDR3 protein. The data hold 350,000 to 450,000 distinct CDR3 sequences, with roughly 20% observed a single time. Sequenced: naive T cells sorted from blood. This sequence originates from a man in his fifties or sixties in good health. The gene calls are TRBV12-3 or TRBV12-4 and TRBJ1-5; TRBD1 is a possible D gene (5 bases). CDR3: CASSFSGGGNQPQHF. CDR3 in DNA: TGTGCCAGCAGTTTTTCTGGGGGGGGCAATCAGCCCCAGCATTTT.